Listed here are 32 T cell receptor beta chains from one sample, sequenced in a study of blood T cell repertoires in COVID-19. Using immunoSEQ multiplex PCR, the repertoire was profiled, and TCRdb retains in-frame clones only, with some absent. This sample carries under 200,000 clones, 70% to 90% of them seen once, and the ten largest clones take about 0.95%. Material for sequencing was peripheral blood. The receptors shown here come from a man younger than 30 with acute or convalescent COVID-19.

The chain uses TRBV10-2 and TRBJ1-2; 8 bases match TRBD1. CDR3 length equals 14 residues. The germline gives CDR1 WSHSY, CDR2 SAAADI. Unmatched junction bases numbered 3, after V lost 2 bases and J lost 4 bases. CDR3 sequence reads: CASSEDRGFYGYTF. CDR3 DNA: TGCGCCAGCAGTGAGGACAGGGGATTCTATGGCTACACCTTC.

The gene calls are TRBV12-2 and TRBJ1-1; the table names TRBD1, a call not compared with the DNA. TRBV12-2 is a listed pseudogene. The CDR3 is 18 amino acids. CDR3 sequence: CASRSPPGTGPLNTEAFF. The CDR3 DNA reads TGTGCAAGTCGCTCACCCCCCGGGACAGGGCCTTTGAACACTGAAGCTTTCTTT.

The rearrangement joins TRBV6-4 to TRBJ2-3; 9 bases align to TRBD2. The germline CDR1 and CDR2 sequences are MRHNA and SNTAGT. This CDR3 spans 14 amino acids. V gave up 5 bases and J gave up 6 bases; unmatched junction bases: 6. CDR3 residues: CASSRAGGTDTQYF. For the CDR3, the DNA is TGTGCCAGCAGTCGAGCGGGGGGAACGGATACGCAGTATTTT.

The chain recombines TRBV27 with TRBJ2-7, with D possibly TRBD1 on 6 matching bases. V was trimmed by 5 bases and J by 0 bases, leaving 11 bases between them. The CDR3 has 14 residues. The germline gives CDR1 MNHEY, CDR2 SMNVEV (reference sequence). The CDR3 DNA sequence: TGTGCCAGCAGTCCCTCGGACAGCTCCTACGAGCAGTACGTC. Translating it yields CASSPSDSSYEQYV.

The rearrangement links TRBV27 to TRBJ2-1; TRBD1 matches 9 bases. Germline CDR1 reads MNHEY; CDR2 reads SMNVEV (reference sequence). J was trimmed by 6 bases and V by 4 bases; bases with no gene match: 4. The CDR3 extends over 14 amino acids. CDR3 loop: CASSSGTGFNEQFF. In DNA, the CDR3 is TGTGCCAGCAGTTCCGGGACAGGGTTCAATGAGCAGTTCTTC.

This chain joins TRBV7-8 and TRBJ2-5; 8 bases match TRBD2. This CDR3 region has 16 residues. Germline values: CDR1 SGHVS, CDR2 FQNEAQ. J gave up 5 bases and V 5 bases, and 13 bases lay outside the gene matches. The CDR3 loop is CASSHRWRGAGETQYF. The CDR3 DNA follows: TGTGCCAGCAGCCATCGTTGGCGGGGGGCCGGGGAGACCCAGTACTTC.

The V gene is TRBV4-1, the J gene TRBJ1-2; D is ambiguous. This CDR3 region has 16 residues. Between the trimmed V and J ends, which lost 0 bases and 4 bases, there was a span of 15 bases. The germline V gene encodes CDR1 MGHRA and CDR2 YSYEKL. The CDR3 protein is CASSQDPQTSIYGYTF. In nucleotides, the CDR3 is TGCGCCAGCAGCCAAGACCCACAGACCAGTATCTATGGCTACACCTTC.

The J gene is TRBJ1-3, the V gene TRBV30, with D unresolved. The CDR3 spans 13 residues. Germline CDR1 and CDR2: GTSNPN and SVGIG (reference sequence). Trimming took off 5 bases at V and 2 bases at J, with 10 bases between the two ends. CDR3 DNA: TGTGCCTGGGGTGGAGGGACTGGAAACACCATATATTTT. Residues: CAWGGGTGNTIYF.

The gene calls are TRBV2 and TRBJ1-2; D gene unclear. Trimming cost V 6 bases and J 3 bases, with 11 bases left between them. Germline V CDR1 and CDR2: SNHLY, FYNNEI. The CDR3 is made up of 13 amino acids. The CDR3, as DNA: TGTGCCAGCAGCGGGGTGAGGGACTATGGCTACACCTTC. It is translated as CASSGVRDYGYTF.

This clone was seen a single time. The J gene is TRBJ2-7, the V gene TRBV5-1, with 9 nucleotides matching TRBD2. This CDR3 is 19 amino acids long. Germline trimming cut 3 bases from V and 1 base from J; bases unmatched to any gene: 17. Germline V gene lookup returns CDR1 SGHRS and CDR2 YFSETQ. The CDR3 nucleotides are TGCGCCAGCAGCTCAACTCGAGACTTACTAGCGGGCGTTTCCTACGAGCAGTACTTC. Translation gives CASSSTRDLLAGVSYEQYF.

The chain links TRBV7-6 to TRBJ2-1, with 7 bases lining up with TRBD2. V trimming: 2 bases; J trimming: 4 bases; junction bases outside the gene matches: 5. The CDR3 covers 15 residues. CDR1 SGHVS and CDR2 FNYEAQ come from the germline V gene. The CDR3 region is CASSLSGTKYNEQFF. The CDR3 DNA reads as TGTGCCAGCAGCTTAAGCGGGACTAAGTACAATGAGCAGTTCTTC.

The CDR3 DNA sequence: TGTGCCAGCAGTATGGGCGGGGCCTCTGGAAACACCATATATTTT. It yields the protein CASSMGGASGNTIYF. This chain links TRBV2 with TRBJ1-3; possibly TRBD1 for D (5 bases). This CDR3 region has 15 residues. The germline V and J ends were trimmed by 5 bases and 0 bases, with 11 bases remaining between them. Germline V lookup: CDR1 SNHLY, CDR2 FYNNEI.

This clone occurred once. The rearrangement uses TRBV7-2 and TRBJ2-5; maybe TRBD2 (5 bases). Trimming took off 4 bases at V and 7 bases at J, with 19 bases between the two ends. CDR3 size: 15 residues. The germline V gene encodes CDR1 SGHTA and CDR2 FQGNSA. CDR3 nucleotides: TGTGCCAGCAGCTCCGGACGGGGTTCTTACGGGACCCAGTACTTC. Its translation is CASSSGRGSYGTQYF. The whole variable domain, filled in from reference TRBV7-2 and TRBJ2-5, reads GAGVSQSPSNKVTEKGKDVELRCDPISGHTALYWYRQSLGQGLEFLIYFQGNSAPDKSGLPSDRFSAERTGGSVSTLTIQRTQQEDSAVYLCASSSGRGSYGTQYFGPGTRLLVL.

This chain connects TRBV5-1 to TRBJ1-1; D is ambiguous. CDR3 length: 14 residues. Deletions cut 1 base from V and 1 base from J, with 8 bases between. Germline-derived CDR1 and CDR2 are SGHRS and YFSETQ. CDR3 sequence: CASSLPGKNTEAFF. The CDR3 DNA is TGCGCCAGCAGCTTGCCGGGGAAGAACACTGAAGCTTTCTTT.

The rearrangement uses TRBV30 and TRBJ1-5, with TRBD1 matching over 9 bases. Looked up from germline, CDR1 is GTSNPN and CDR2 is SVGIG (reference sequence). The CDR3 extends over 14 amino acids. The ends lost 1 base at V and 5 bases at J; junction bases unmatched: 3. The CDR3 loop reads CAWSGGQGDQPQHF. The CDR3 nucleotides read TGTGCCTGGAGTGGGGGACAGGGAGATCAGCCCCAGCATTTT.

This chain connects TRBV6-5 to TRBJ1-6, with D maybe TRBD1 (6 bases). Trimming shortened V by 1 base and J by 7 bases, and 11 bases separated the two germline ends. CDR1 and CDR2 (germline): MNHEY, SVGAGI. The CDR3 consists of 15 residues. The CDR3 DNA reads as TGTGCCAGCAGTTACTGGACAGATGGAAATTCACCCCTCCACTTT. This sequence encodes CASSYWTDGNSPLHF.

The chain joins TRBV10-2 to TRBJ2-3, with TRBD1 identical over 9 bases. The CDR3 is made up of 15 amino acids. Germline trimming cut 7 bases from V and 0 bases from J; bases unmatched to any gene: 5. The V gene's germline CDR1 is WSHSY and CDR2 SAAADI. The CDR3 DNA reads as TGCGCCAGCAACACGGACAGGGGTAGCACAGATACGCAGTATTTT. This translates into CASNTDRGSTDTQYF.

This clone was observed once. The chain recombines TRBV6-5 with TRBJ1-1, with D maybe TRBD1 (6 bases). Trimming took off 6 bases at V and 4 bases at J, with 15 bases between the two ends. The V gene's germline CDR1 is MNHEY and CDR2 SVGAGI. This CDR3 region has 14 residues. As DNA, the CDR3 is TGTGCCAGCAGCTGGAAGCAGGGGAGCACTGAAGCTTTCTTT. Translation gives CASSWKQGSTEAFF.

The rearrangement uses TRBV30 and TRBJ1-3; 9 positions match TRBD1. This CDR3 region has 19 residues. With V trimmed by 2 bases and J by 4 bases, 18 bases remained unmatched. Per germline, CDR1 GTSNPN and CDR2 SVGIG (reference sequence). In nucleotides, the CDR3 is TGTGCCTGGAGTCCTACGGGACAGGGTTGGGACTTCTTAGGAAACACCATATATTTT. It yields the protein CAWSPTGQGWDFLGNTIYF.

This chain uses TRBV7-3 with TRBJ2-5; 8 bases line up with TRBD1. This CDR3 has 16 residues. With V trimmed by 1 base and J by 4 bases, 8 bases remained unmatched. Germline V CDR1 and CDR2: SGHTA, FQGTGA. CDR3 nucleotide sequence: TGTGCCAGCAGCTTAATGGGCGGGACAGGCAGAGAGACCCAGTACTTC. As protein: CASSLMGGTGRETQYF.

In its sample, this clone was seen a few times. The gene calls are TRBV29-1 and TRBJ1-1, with D maybe TRBD1 (5 bases). Per the germline V gene, CDR1 is SQVTM and CDR2 is ANQGSEA. CDR3 length: 13 residues. The V end was cut by 6 bases, the J end by 5 bases, with 16 bases between. In DNA, the CDR3 is TGCAGCGTGGGGTCGGGGGTCAATACTGAAGCTTTCTTT. Its protein is CSVGSGVNTEAFF.

DNA for the CDR3: TGTGCCAGCAGCTCCTCAGGGGCTATGAACACTGAAGCTTTCTTT. This encodes CASSSSGAMNTEAFF. The rearrangement joins TRBV5-5 to TRBJ1-1; maybe TRBD1 (6 bases). Per the germline V gene, CDR1 is SGHKS and CDR2 is YYEKEE (reference sequence). This CDR3 region has 15 residues. The V and J ends lost 3 bases and 0 bases respectively, with 12 bases between them.

The CDR3 DNA is TGTGCCAGCAGCTCGGCTACGACTGGAAAACTGTTTTTT. Its protein is CASSSATTGKLFF. This chain connects TRBV5-4 to TRBJ1-4; D is unresolved. The V gene's germline CDR1 is SGHNT and CDR2 YYREEE (reference sequence). CDR3 length: 13 residues. Trimming pared 3 bases from V and 10 bases from J, leaving 13 bases between.

The gene calls are TRBV7-9 and TRBJ2-3; D not resolved. With 7 bases removed from V and 0 bases from J, the gap between germline ends came to 11 bases. The CDR3 totals 14 residues. The germline V gene encodes CDR1 SEHNR and CDR2 FQNEAQ (reference sequence). The CDR3 coding sequence is TGTGCCAGCACCCCCCCATTTAGCACAGATACGCAGTATTTT. It specifies CASTPPFSTDTQYF.

This chain uses TRBV5-1 with TRBJ2-1; tentative D call: TRBD2 (6 bases). Trimming shortened V by 0 bases and J by 7 bases, and 14 bases separated the two germline ends. The CDR3 is 15 residues long. Germline V CDR1 and CDR2: SGHRS, YFSETQ. CDR3 amino acids: CASSLGRRADNEQFF. CDR3 DNA: TGCGCCAGCAGCTTGGGTAGGAGGGCTGATAATGAGCAGTTCTTC.

This clone was found a few times. The chain joins TRBV6-4 to TRBJ1-1; D is undetermined. Germline CDR1 is MRHNA and CDR2 is SNTAGT. Trimming removed 1 base at V and 4 bases at J, with 19 bases between. This CDR3 region has 17 residues. For the CDR3, the DNA is TGTGCCAGCAGTGACTGGACCCTCGGGAGGCCACCCACTGAAGCTTTCTTT. This encodes CASSDWTLGRPPTEAFF.

This rearrangement joins TRBV6-7 to TRBJ1-1; perhaps TRBD1 as D (5 bases). Being an ORF, TRBV6-7 has a function that is uncertain. Trimming took off 2 bases at V and 1 base at J, with 8 bases between the two ends. The CDR3 covers 14 residues. The CDR3 DNA reads as TGTGCCAGCAGTTACGAACAGGCGAACACTGAAGCTTTCTTT. This encodes CASSYEQANTEAFF.

In this sample, this clone turned up once. V gene TRBV6-6 combines with J gene TRBJ1-6, with 7 bases that match TRBD1. V was pared by 5 bases and J by 10 bases, with 8 bases of the junction left unmatched. CDR1 and CDR2 (germline): MNHNY, SVGAGI (reference sequence). The CDR3 is 14 residues long. The CDR3 is CASSIRQGRSPLHF. CDR3 sequence (DNA): TGTGCCAGCAGTATTCGACAGGGACGGTCACCCCTCCACTTT.

The V and J genes are TRBV14 and TRBJ2-4; maybe TRBD2 (6 bases). The V end was cut by 5 bases, the J end by 7 bases, with 21 bases between. CDR1 and CDR2 (germline): SGHDN, FVKESK. This CDR3 spans 16 amino acids. CDR3 coding DNA: TGTGCCAGCAGCGGACGCACTGGGGGAGGCGTGAACATTCAGTACTTC. As protein: CASSGRTGGGVNIQYF. Full variable domain (outside the CDR3, taken from reference TRBV14 and TRBJ2-4): EAGVTQFPSHSVIEKGQTVTLRCDPISGHDNLYWYRRVMGKEIKFLLHFVKESKQDESGMPNNRFLAERTGGTYSTLKVQPAELEDSGVYFCASSGRTGGGVNIQYFGAGTRLSVL.

V and J are TRBV14 and TRBJ1-3; D not certain. Germline CDR1 reads SGHDN; CDR2 reads FVKESK. The V and J ends lost 0 bases and 3 bases respectively, with 6 bases between them. CDR3 length equals 14 residues. CDR3 nucleotide sequence: TGTGCCAGCAGCCAAGATGCGGTTGGAAACACCATATATTTT. Translation: CASSQDAVGNTIYF.

This rearrangement joins TRBV6-2 or TRBV6-3 to TRBJ2-1, with 10 nucleotides matching TRBD1. There are 15 residues in the CDR3. The germline gives CDR1 MNHEY, CDR2 SVGEGT. V dropped 2 bases and J dropped 6; count of bases not matched to a gene: 4. Here the CDR3 reads CASSYLGQGFNEQFF. The CDR3 DNA sequence: TGTGCCAGCAGTTACCTGGGACAGGGGTTCAATGAGCAGTTCTTC.

V gene TRBV12-2 combines with J gene TRBJ2-7; TRBD2 is the table's D call, not checked against the DNA. TRBV12-2 constitutes a pseudogene. The CDR3 consists of 15 residues. This CDR3 is CASRLKERGSYEQYV. CDR3 bases: TGTGCAAGTCGCTTAAAAGAGCGGGGTTCCTACGAGCAGTACGTC.